This TCR beta chain was retrieved from a study of blood T cell repertoires in COVID-19. Study as a whole: There were acute and convalescent COVID-19 samples, and they came from the United States, Italy and Spain. The analysed material was cDNA or gDNA that came from T cells, B-cell-depleted T cells, or PBMCs.

In the original analysis: Researchers report that nucleated cell counts were estimated from reference gene primer amplification. Sequencing was performed with immunoSEQ multiplex PCR; in TCRdb, only in-frame clones are kept and a portion is missing. V, J and clone size were drawn from that table, and D and trimming were deduced from the DNA. The sample has roughly 670,000 clones, approximately 90% seen once; the top ten hold under 0.3%. The CDR3 contains 15 residues. Germline loops: CDR1 MGHRA, CDR2 YSYEKL. V was trimmed by 1 base and J by 1 base, leaving 8 bases between them. What was sequenced was peripheral blood. The sequence was collected from a woman between 18 and 30 years old with acute or convalescent COVID-19. The chain has TRBV4-1 and TRBJ1-5; D remains ambiguous. The CDR3 reads CASSQVGASNQPQHF. The CDR3 nucleotides read TGCGCCAGCAGCCAAGTAGGAGCGAGCAATCAGCCCCAGCATTTT.